This T cell receptor (beta chain) is from a study of blood T cell repertoires in COVID-19 (TCRdb year 2020). A note on the overall study: Samples covering the acute and convalescent phases of COVID-19 were provided by collaborators in the United States, Italy and Spain. The prospective study material was composed of cDNA or gDNA derived from T cells, B-cell-depleted T cells, or PBMCs. The dataset comprised deeply sampled blood TCRbeta repertoires from subjects exposed to, actively infected with, or recovered from COVID-19. The repertoires were released in a freely available public database intended as a resource for research on the immune response to SARS-CoV-2. Samples were obtained from the ongoing ImmuneRACE study (first 160 participants) and from 1,200 or so subjects provided by 6 global collaborators. A de-identified subject ID, COVID-19 status, age in years and sex were almost always included in the sample metadata. Where available, HLA class I and class II types were taken from metadata supplied by the sample provider and were not determined by assay-based typing. On the study overall, not on this receptor specifically: How much clinical and demographic metadata was included differed by source and by participant, and the metadata was provided uncurated.

The immunoSEQ Assay, a bias-controlled multiplex PCR, was used to amplify TCRbeta CDR3 regions from genomic DNA. In the paper's pipeline: Nucleated cell counts per sample were estimated from amplification of reference gene primers within the assay. To quantify the absolute abundance of each unique TCRbeta CDR3 rearrangement, sequence reads were collapsed and filtered. For each sample, productive Simpson clonality was calculated by taking the square root of Simpson's diversity index across productive rearrangements. In TCRdb, the immuneACCESS table is reduced to in-frame sequences with V and J assigned. These tables do not hold every clone; where another copy was compared, an unresolved V gene accounts for under half, and the others remain unexplained. That table furnishes V, J and clone size, whereas the DNA furnished D and trimming. Present in this sample are approximately 350,000 clones, about 88% of which were seen just once. The ten most abundant clones make up approximately 3% of the sample.

Enrolling through a virtual design, the prospective study's participants ranged in age from about 18 to 89 years and lived across 20 to 30 United States geographic areas. Cohort assignment in the prospective study relied on participant-reported clinical history from a screening survey and a study questionnaire. ImmuneRACE Cohort 3 recovered participants were defined by two consecutive negative NP/OP PCR tests, healthcare professional clearance, or symptom resolution. Each participant in the prospective study had whole blood, serum and a nasopharyngeal or oropharyngeal swab collected by mobile phlebotomists. Participants in the prospective study had the option to provide additional blood draws and questionnaires over a roughly 2-month period. Before DNA extraction, blood samples from the prospective study were shipped at room temperature or frozen. The CDR3 holds 13 amino acids from the cysteine to the phenylalanine. The only DNA kept is the CDR3, 39 bases in frame from the first base. The junction carries 11 bases between V and J, which are trimmed by 6 bases and 6 bases respectively. The CDR1 and CDR2 encoded by the germline V gene are MDHEN and SYDVKM.

Details on this clone: It has no known antigen specificity. Base qualities are missing; no much larger clone stands one base away.

The sequencing input was PBMCs or T cells enriched from blood (not recorded which). The sequence is built from TRBV28 and TRBJ2-2, with TRBD1 as a weak D call on 5 bases. The origin of this receptor is a woman aged 30 to 39 who had recovered from COVID-19. The CDR3 protein: CASSSLGAGELFF. The DNA sequence reads TGTGCCAGCAGCTCCTTAGGGGCCGGGGAGCTGTTTTTT.